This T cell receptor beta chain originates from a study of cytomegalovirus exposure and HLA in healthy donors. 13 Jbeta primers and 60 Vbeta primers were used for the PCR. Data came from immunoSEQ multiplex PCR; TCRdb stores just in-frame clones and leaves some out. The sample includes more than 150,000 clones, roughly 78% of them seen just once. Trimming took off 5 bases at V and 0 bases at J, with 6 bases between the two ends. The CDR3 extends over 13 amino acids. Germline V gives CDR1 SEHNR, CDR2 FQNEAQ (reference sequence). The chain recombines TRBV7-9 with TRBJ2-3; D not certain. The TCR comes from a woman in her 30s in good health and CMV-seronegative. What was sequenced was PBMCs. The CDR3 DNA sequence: TGTGCCAGCAGCCGTACAAGCACAGATACGCAGTATTTT. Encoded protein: CASSRTSTDTQYF.